Given below is one TCR beta chain in context. The sample is drawn from a study of shared clonotypes between healthy human individuals. Original analysis: Junction-only sequences produced by ImmunoSEQ had no quality scores, so filtering differed. Assay used: immunoSEQ multiplex PCR; TCRdb lists only in-frame clones, some missing. That table gives V, J and clone size, and the DNA gave D and trimming. The repertoire holds under 2,500,000 clones, with about 94% as singletons. Trimming stripped 2 bases from V and 5 bases from J, with 15 bases between. Germline CDR1 reads LNHDA; CDR2 reads SQIVND (reference sequence). This CDR3 is 15 amino acids long.

The TCR was taken from a man aged 18-30 years in good health. Material for sequencing was naive CD4+ T cells sorted from blood. Documented subset: CD45RA+ positively selected. The chain employs TRBV19 and TRBJ1-1, with D perhaps TRBD1 (5 bases). DNA for the CDR3: TGTGCCAGTAGTATAAGGGGCCCTGGGGGGACTGAAGCTTTCTTT. This gives the protein CASSIRGPGGTEAFF.